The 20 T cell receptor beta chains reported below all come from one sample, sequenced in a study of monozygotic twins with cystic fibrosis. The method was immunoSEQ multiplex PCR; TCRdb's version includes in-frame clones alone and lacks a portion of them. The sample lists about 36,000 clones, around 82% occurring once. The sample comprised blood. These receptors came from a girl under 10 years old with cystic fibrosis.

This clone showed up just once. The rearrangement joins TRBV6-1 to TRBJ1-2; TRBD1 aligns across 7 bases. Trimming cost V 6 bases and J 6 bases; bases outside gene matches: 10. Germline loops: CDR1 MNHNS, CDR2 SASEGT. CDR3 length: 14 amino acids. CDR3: CASRAQGGHDGYTF. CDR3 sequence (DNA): TGTGCCAGCAGGGCTCAGGGGGGGCACGATGGCTACACCTTC.

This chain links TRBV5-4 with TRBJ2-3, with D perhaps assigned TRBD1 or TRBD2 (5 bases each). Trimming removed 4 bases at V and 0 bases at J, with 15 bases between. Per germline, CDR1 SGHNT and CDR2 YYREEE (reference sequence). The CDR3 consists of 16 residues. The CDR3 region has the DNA TGTGCCAGCAGCCTACTGGCTCGGGACAGCACAGATACGCAGTATTTT. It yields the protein CASSLLARDSTDTQYF. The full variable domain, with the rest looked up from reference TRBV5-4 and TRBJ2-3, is ETGVTQSPTHLIKTRGQQVTLRCSSQSGHNTVSWYQQALGQGPQFIFQYYREEENGRGNFPPRFSGLQFPNYSSELNVNALELDDSALYLCASSLLARDSTDTQYFGPGTRLTVL.

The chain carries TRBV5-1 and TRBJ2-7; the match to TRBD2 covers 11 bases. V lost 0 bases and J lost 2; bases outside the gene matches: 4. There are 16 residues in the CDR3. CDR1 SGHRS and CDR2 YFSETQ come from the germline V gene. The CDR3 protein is CASSLEGTSGAYEQYF. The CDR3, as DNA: TGCGCCAGCAGCTTGGAAGGGACTAGCGGAGCCTACGAGCAGTACTTC.

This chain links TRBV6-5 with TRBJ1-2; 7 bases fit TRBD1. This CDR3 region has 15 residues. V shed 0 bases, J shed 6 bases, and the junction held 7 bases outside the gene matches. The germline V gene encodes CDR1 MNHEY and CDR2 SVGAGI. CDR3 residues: CASSYSIEGADGYTF. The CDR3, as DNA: TGTGCCAGCAGTTACTCGATAGAGGGGGCTGATGGCTACACCTTC.

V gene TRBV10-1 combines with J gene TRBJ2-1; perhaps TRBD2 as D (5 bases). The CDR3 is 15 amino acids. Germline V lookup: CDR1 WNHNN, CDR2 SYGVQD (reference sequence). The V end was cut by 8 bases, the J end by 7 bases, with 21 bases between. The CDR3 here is CASQRTGPRDNEQFF. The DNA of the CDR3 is TGCGCCAGCCAAAGGACTGGCCCGAGGGATAATGAGCAGTTCTTC.

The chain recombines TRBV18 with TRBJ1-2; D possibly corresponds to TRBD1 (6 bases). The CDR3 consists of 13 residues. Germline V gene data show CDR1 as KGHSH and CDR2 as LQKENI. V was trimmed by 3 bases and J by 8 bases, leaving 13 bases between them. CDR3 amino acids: CASSPSGEGGYTF. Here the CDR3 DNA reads TGTGCCAGCTCACCTTCAGGGGAAGGGGGCTACACCTTC.

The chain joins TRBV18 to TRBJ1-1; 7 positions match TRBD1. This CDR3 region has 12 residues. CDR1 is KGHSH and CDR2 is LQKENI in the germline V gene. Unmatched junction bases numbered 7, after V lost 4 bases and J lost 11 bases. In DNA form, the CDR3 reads TGTGCCAGCTCACAAGGGGACAGTGGGGCTTTCTTT. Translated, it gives CASSQGDSGAFF.

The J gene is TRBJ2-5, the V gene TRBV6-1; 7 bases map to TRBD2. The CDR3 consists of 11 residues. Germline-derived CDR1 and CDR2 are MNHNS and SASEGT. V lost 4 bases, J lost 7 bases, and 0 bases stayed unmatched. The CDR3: CASSVAGTQYF. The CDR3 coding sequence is TGTGCCAGCAGTGTAGCGGGGACCCAGTACTTC.

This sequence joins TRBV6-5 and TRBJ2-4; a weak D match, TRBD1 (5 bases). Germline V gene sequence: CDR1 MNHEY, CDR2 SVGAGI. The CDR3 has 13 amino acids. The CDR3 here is CAVRTLAKNIQYF. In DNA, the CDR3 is TGTGCGGTGAGGACATTAGCCAAAAACATTCAGTACTTC.

The CDR3 reads CASSIHRVNTEAFF. The DNA for the CDR3 is TGTGCCAGTAGTATACACAGAGTGAACACTGAAGCTTTCTTT. The chain carries TRBV19 and TRBJ1-1; D unresolved. Per the germline V gene, CDR1 is LNHDA and CDR2 is SQIVND (reference sequence). CDR3 length equals 14 residues. The V gene lost 2 bases and the J gene lost 0 bases, with 7 bases spanning the gap.

The CDR3: CASSAPGGRKFF. DNA of the CDR3: TGTGCCAGCAGCGCTCCAGGGGGAAGAAAGTTCTTC. V gene TRBV5-5 combines with J gene TRBJ2-1; 7 bases match TRBD1. Germline CDR1 and CDR2: SGHKS and YYEKEE (reference sequence). J was trimmed by 14 bases and V by 4 bases; bases with no gene match: 9. This CDR3 is 12 amino acids long.

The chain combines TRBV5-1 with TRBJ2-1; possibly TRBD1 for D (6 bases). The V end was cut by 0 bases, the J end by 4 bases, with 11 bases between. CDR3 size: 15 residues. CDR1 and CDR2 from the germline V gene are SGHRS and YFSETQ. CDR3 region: CASSLDGRGYNEQFF. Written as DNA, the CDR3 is TGCGCCAGCAGCTTGGACGGCAGGGGATACAATGAGCAGTTCTTC. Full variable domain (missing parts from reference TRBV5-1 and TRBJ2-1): KAGVTQTPRYLIKTRGQQVTLSCSPISGHRSVSWYQQTPGQGLQFLFEYFSETQRNKGNFPGRFSGRQFSNSRSEMNVSTLELGDSALYLCASSLDGRGYNEQFFGPGTRLTVL.

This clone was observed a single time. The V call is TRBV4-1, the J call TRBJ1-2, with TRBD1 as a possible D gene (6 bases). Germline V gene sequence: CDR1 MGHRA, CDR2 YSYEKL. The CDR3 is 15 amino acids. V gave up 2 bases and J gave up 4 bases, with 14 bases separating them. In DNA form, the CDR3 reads TGCGCCAGCAGCCAACCTAAAGACAGGCCCTATGGCTACACCTTC. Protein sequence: CASSQPKDRPYGYTF.

The CDR3 DNA reads as TGTGCCAGTAGCCGGGGGGACAAACGGTATAACGAGCAGTACTTC. Protein product: CASSRGDKRYNEQYF. The chain recombines TRBV19 with TRBJ2-7; tentative D call: TRBD2 (7 bases). Trimming left V 6 bases short and J 5 bases short, with 20 bases between. The length of the CDR3 is 15 residues. The V gene's germline CDR1 is LNHDA and CDR2 SQIVND (reference sequence).

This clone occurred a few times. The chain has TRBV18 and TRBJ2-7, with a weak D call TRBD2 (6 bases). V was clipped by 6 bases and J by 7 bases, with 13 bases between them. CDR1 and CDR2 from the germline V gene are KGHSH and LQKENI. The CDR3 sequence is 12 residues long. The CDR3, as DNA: TGTGCCAGCTCGAGTGGGACTCGAGAGCAGTACTTC. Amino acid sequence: CASSSGTREQYF.

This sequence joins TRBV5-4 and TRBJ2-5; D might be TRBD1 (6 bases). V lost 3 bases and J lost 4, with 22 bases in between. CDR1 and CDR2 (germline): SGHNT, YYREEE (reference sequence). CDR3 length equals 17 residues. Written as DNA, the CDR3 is TGTGCCAGCAGCTCTCTTTATGGGGGATCCAGGGGAGAGACCCAGTACTTC. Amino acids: CASSSLYGGSRGETQYF.

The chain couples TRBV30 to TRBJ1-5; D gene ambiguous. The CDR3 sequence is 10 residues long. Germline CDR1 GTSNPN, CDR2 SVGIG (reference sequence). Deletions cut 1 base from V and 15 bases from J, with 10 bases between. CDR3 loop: CAWSAAPGHF. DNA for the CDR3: TGTGCCTGGAGTGCGGCCCCAGGGCATTTT.

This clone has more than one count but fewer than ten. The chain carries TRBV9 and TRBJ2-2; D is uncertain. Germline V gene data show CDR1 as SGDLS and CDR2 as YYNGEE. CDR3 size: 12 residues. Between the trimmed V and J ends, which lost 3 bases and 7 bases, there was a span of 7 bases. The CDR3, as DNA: TGTGCCAGCAGCGATTTAGTCGGGGAGCTGTTTTTT. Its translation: CASSDLVGELFF.

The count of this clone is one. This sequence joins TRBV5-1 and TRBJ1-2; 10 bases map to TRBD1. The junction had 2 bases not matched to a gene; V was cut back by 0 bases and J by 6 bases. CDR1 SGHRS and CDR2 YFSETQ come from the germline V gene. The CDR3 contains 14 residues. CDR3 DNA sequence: TGCGCCAGCAGCTTGGCCGGGACAGGGGATGGCTACACCTTC. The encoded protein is CASSLAGTGDGYTF.

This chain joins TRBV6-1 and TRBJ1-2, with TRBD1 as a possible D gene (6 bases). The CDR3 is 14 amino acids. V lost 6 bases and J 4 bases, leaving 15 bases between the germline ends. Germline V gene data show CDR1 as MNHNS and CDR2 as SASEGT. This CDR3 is CASRHREPPYGYTF. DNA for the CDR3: TGTGCCAGCAGACACAGGGAGCCACCCTATGGCTACACCTTC.